Presented here are 11 T cell receptor beta chains from one specimen sequenced in a study of radiotherapy plus CTLA-4 blockade in lung cancer. The method was immunoSEQ multiplex PCR; TCRdb's version includes in-frame clones alone and lacks a portion of them. Of over 100,000 clones detected, more than 65% appear once; the ten largest clones hold less than 4%. Specimen: peripheral blood, collected from a patient treated with radiotherapy plus ipilimumab. These receptors came from a human donor with non-small cell lung cancer that progressed on radiotherapy plus ipilimumab. Some clones in this sample may be carry-over from other donors' samples.

The gene calls are TRBV7-6 and TRBJ2-3; D is unclear. V was clipped by 0 bases and J by 2 bases, with 18 bases between them. CDR1 and CDR2 (germline): SGHVS, FNYEAQ. This CDR3 is 18 amino acids long. CDR3 sequence (DNA): TGTGCCAGCAGCTTAGCTCCGGTGGGCTTTGTGAACACAGATACGCAGTATTTT. Its protein is CASSLAPVGFVNTDTQYF.

CDR3 region: CASHITGTGDNSPLHF. The CDR3 DNA follows: TGCGCCAGCCACATCACGGGGACAGGGGACAATTCACCCCTCCACTTT. The V gene is TRBV5-1, the J gene TRBJ1-6, with 10 positions matching TRBD1. Germline V gene sequence: CDR1 SGHRS, CDR2 YFSETQ. This CDR3 has 16 amino acids. The J segment lost 7 bases and the V segment lost 7 bases, leaving 11 bases of the junction unmatched.

The chain joins TRBV11-2 to TRBJ1-1; the match to TRBD1 covers 7 bases. Germline V gene sequence: CDR1 SGHAT, CDR2 FQNNGV. This CDR3 has 19 residues. With 5 bases clipped from V and 1 base from J, the junction kept 19 bases outside the gene matches. CDR3 loop: CASSGSRGQANRRNTEAFF. The CDR3 nucleotides are TGTGCCAGCAGCGGGTCGAGGGGGCAGGCTAACCGTCGGAACACTGAAGCTTTCTTT. Filled out from reference TRBV11-2 and TRBJ1-1, the complete variable domain reads EAGVAQSPRYKIIEKRQSVAFWCNPISGHATLYWYQQILGQGPKLLIQFQNNGVVDDSQLPKDRFSAERLKGVDSTLKIQPAKLEDSAVYLCASSGSRGQANRRNTEAFFGQGTRLTVV.

This clone has more than one count but fewer than ten. CDR3 sequence reads: CASSLMRSGNTIYF. In nucleotides, the CDR3 is TGTGCCAGCAGCTTAATGAGGTCTGGAAACACCATATATTTT. The chain links TRBV7-6 to TRBJ1-3; D remains unclear. Trimming took 2 bases from V and 1 from J, leaving 6 bases between them. This CDR3 is built from 14 residues. Germline loops: CDR1 SGHVS, CDR2 FNYEAQ.

This rearrangement joins TRBV13 to TRBJ1-2; no definite D call. The V and J ends lost 0 bases and 4 bases respectively, with 9 bases between them. Germline CDR1 PRHDT, CDR2 FYEKMQ (reference sequence). The CDR3 spans 14 residues. CDR3 loop: CASSLGLSAYGYTF. Here the CDR3 DNA reads TGTGCCAGCAGCTTAGGCCTGAGCGCCTATGGCTACACCTTC.

The chain couples TRBV25-1 to TRBJ2-2, with D possibly TRBD1 on 6 matching bases. Per germline, CDR1 MGHDK and CDR2 SYGVNS. The CDR3 is 17 residues long. The V end was cut by 3 bases, the J end by 6 bases, with 20 bases between. The CDR3 loop reads CASSEYTGYETSGELFF. The DNA of the CDR3 is TGTGCCAGCAGTGAGTATACAGGGTACGAGACATCCGGGGAGCTGTTTTTT.

The chain carries TRBV27 and TRBJ2-7, with 8 bases lining up with TRBD2. The CDR3 length is 15 residues. Germline lookup yields CDR1 MNHEY and CDR2 SMNVEV (reference sequence). Germline trimming cut 6 bases from V and 2 bases from J; bases unmatched to any gene: 9. The CDR3 loop is CASSLLPGGPYEQYF. CDR3 sequence (DNA): TGTGCCAGCAGCCTCCTTCCGGGGGGGCCCTACGAGCAGTACTTC.

The gene calls are TRBV18 and TRBJ2-1; TRBD1 matches 7 bases. Germline loops: CDR1 KGHSH, CDR2 LQKENI. V lost 6 bases and J lost 5; bases outside the gene matches: 7. The CDR3 spans 14 residues. The CDR3 spells CASSPMTGNNEQFF. CDR3 nucleotides: TGTGCCAGCTCCCCCATGACAGGGAACAATGAGCAGTTCTTC.

The rearrangement links TRBV15 to TRBJ2-7; no clear D. V was clipped by 0 bases and J by 6 bases, with 18 bases between them. Germline CDR1 is LNHNV and CDR2 is YYDKDF (reference sequence). The CDR3 sequence is 16 residues long. CDR3 sequence: CATSRDPPPTSSEQYF. The CDR3, as DNA: TGTGCCACCAGCAGAGACCCCCCCCCGACTTCTTCCGAGCAGTACTTC.

This clone was seen just once. The CDR3 sequence: CASSYVENTEAFF. CDR3 coding DNA: TGTGCCAGCAGTTACGTAGAGAACACTGAAGCTTTCTTT. This chain connects TRBV6-5 to TRBJ1-1; D is ambiguous. The CDR3 runs to 13 residues. From germline, CDR1 is MNHEY and CDR2 SVGAGI. V was clipped by 2 bases and J by 1 base, with 5 bases between them.

The chain uses TRBV7-2 and TRBJ2-7; D ambiguous. Trimming shortened V by 5 bases and J by 9 bases, and 14 bases separated the two germline ends. The CDR3 length is 12 residues. Germline V gene sequence: CDR1 SGHTA, CDR2 FQGNSA. The CDR3 protein is CASSPLSWTQYF. The CDR3 DNA reads TGTGCCAGCAGCCCCTTATCGTGGACGCAGTACTTC.